This TCR beta chain was found in a study of OX40 agonist ivuxolimab in advanced cancers. Study details: Patients treated during dose escalation were battling hepatocellular carcinoma, melanoma, renal cell or head and neck cancer.

This clone was found once. Its antigen is still unknown. Study-level results: Some of the nonresponding patients also showed low levels of normalized T-cell clonal expansion.

Only in-frame clones appear in the TCRdb table, and some are missing; sequencing was by immunoSEQ multiplex PCR. The sample yields 70,000 or so clones, around 81% seen once. Sequenced here: CD4+ or CD8+ T cells sorted from blood, sampled in a trial of the OX40 agonist ivuxolimab. The clonotype comes from an adult with an advanced solid tumor such as melanoma, head and neck, liver or kidney cancer.

CDR3 sequence (DNA): TGTGCCAGTAGTATCTTGACTAGCGGGGGAGCGCAGTATTTT. Translating gives CASSILTSGGAQYF. V usage is TRBV19 and J usage is TRBJ2-3; 12 positions match TRBD2. CDR1 is LNHDA, CDR2 SQIVND, per germline (reference sequence). V dropped 3 bases and J dropped 10; count of bases not matched to a gene: 5. The CDR3 has 14 residues.